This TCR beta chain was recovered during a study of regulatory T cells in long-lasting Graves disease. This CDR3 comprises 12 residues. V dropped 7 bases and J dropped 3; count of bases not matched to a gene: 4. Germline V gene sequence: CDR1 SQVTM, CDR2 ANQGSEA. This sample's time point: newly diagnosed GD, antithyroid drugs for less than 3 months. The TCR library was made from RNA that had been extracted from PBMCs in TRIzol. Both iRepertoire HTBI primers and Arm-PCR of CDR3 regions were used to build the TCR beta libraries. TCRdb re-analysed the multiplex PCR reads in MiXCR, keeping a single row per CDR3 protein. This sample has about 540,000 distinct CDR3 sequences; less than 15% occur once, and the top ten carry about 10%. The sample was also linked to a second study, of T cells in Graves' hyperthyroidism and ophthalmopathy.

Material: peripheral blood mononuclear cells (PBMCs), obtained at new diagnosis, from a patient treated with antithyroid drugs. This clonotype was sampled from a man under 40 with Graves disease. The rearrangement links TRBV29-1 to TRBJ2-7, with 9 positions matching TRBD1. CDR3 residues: CSARTGVYEQYF. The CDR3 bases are TGCAGCGCAAGGACAGGGGTCTACGAGCAGTACTTC.